The next 3 T cell receptor beta chains were all read from a single sample in a study of T-cell reconstitution after alpha-beta-depleted transplantation in children. During its preparation, the TCRbeta library received unique molecular identifiers. TCRdb re-analysed the PCR reads in MiXCR, keeping a single row per CDR3 protein. Seen here are about 540,000 distinct CDR3 sequences, approximately 16% observed once, and the top ten hold roughly 3.3%. The sample was PBMCs from the stem cell graft donor, taken from the stem cell graft. The receptors here all came from a human donor who donated a stem cell graft to a child with acute lymphoblastic leukemia.

This clonotype was picked up a small number of times. This chain connects TRBV5-1 to TRBJ2-2; D remains ambiguous. This CDR3 contains 15 residues. Trimming stripped 0 bases from V and 0 bases from J, with 6 bases between. Looked up from germline, CDR1 is SGHRS and CDR2 is YFSETQ. The DNA of the CDR3 is TGCGCCAGCAGCTTGGCGGCAGCGAACACCGGGGAGCTGTTTTTT. Amino acids: CASSLAAANTGELFF.

This clonotype showed up just once. V and J are TRBV20-1 and TRBJ2-1; tentative D call: TRBD2 (6 bases). The CDR3 is made up of 12 amino acids. CDR1 and CDR2 from the germline V gene are DFQATT and SNEGSKA (reference sequence). The CDR3 DNA is TGCATCATAAGGGACTTTAACAATGAGCAGTTCTTC. It translates to CIIRDFNNEQFF.

In DNA form, the CDR3 reads TGTGCCAGCAGTGAAAGGGGGGAGACTCTCTACGAGCAGTACTTC. Translated: CASSERGETLYEQYF. The rearrangement links TRBV2 to TRBJ2-7; perhaps D is TRBD1 or TRBD2 (6 bases each). Per germline, CDR1 SNHLY and CDR2 FYNNEI. V shed 2 bases and J shed 3 bases, with 14 bases lying between them. The CDR3 has 15 residues.